This T cell receptor beta chain was documented in a study of control samples from healthy donors and cancer patients. TCRdb's copy holds only in-frame clones and misses some; the assay was immunoSEQ multiplex PCR. The sample has 190,000 or so clones, approximately 92% seen once. Germline CDR1 reads SGHNT; CDR2 reads YYREEE (reference sequence). V was pared by 4 bases and J by 7 bases, with 8 bases between. This CDR3 comprises 11 residues. The chain employs TRBV5-4 and TRBJ1-1; D remains ambiguous. Source material: blood. This TCR was sampled from a man younger than 35 in good health. DNA of the CDR3: TGTGCCAGCAGCCAACAGAATGAAGCTTTCTTT. Its translation: CASSQQNEAFF.